This entry describes one TCR beta chain. Its antigen remains unknown. The sample is drawn from a study of PD-1 blockade in mismatch repair-deficient tumors. Study-wide results and limits: After pembrolizumab, tumor-resident clones rose rapidly, then generally contracted before radiologic responses.

Mismatch repair deficiency was confirmed in all patients, by PCR or immunohistochemistry. Three pembrolizumab responders had their TCRs sequenced. CDR3 length: 15 amino acids. V lost 2 bases and J lost 4; bases outside the gene matches: 8. CDR1 is SEHNR and CDR2 is FQNEAQ in the germline V gene (reference sequence). Profiled with immunoSEQ multiplex PCR; TCRdb holds only in-frame clones, not every one. In the table there are tens of thousands of clones, about 88% of which are singletons. The sequence came from an adult with mismatch repair-deficient cancer. The rearrangement joins TRBV7-9 to TRBJ2-7, with TRBD2 identical over 7 bases. The sequences come from PBMCs, collected before pembrolizumab treatment. CDR3 in DNA: TGTGCCAGCAGCTTATGGGGACTACCTTCTTACGAGCAGTACTTC. Its protein product is CASSLWGLPSYEQYF.